These T cell receptor beta chains were read from a single sample in a study of cytomegalovirus exposure and HLA in healthy donors. Measured with immunoSEQ multiplex PCR; TCRdb has only the in-frame clones, and not every one. The profile shows 95,000 to 150,000 clones, around 75% of them singletons. Sequenced material: PBMCs. The receptors were gathered from a woman aged 45-60 years in good health and CMV-seronegative. The CDR3 runs from the conserved cysteine through the conserved F or W. Fields, in order: CDR3 length, V gene, clone size, J gene, D gene, CDR3 protein, CDR3 DNA. A D gene is named only where the DNA matches it firmly. Clone size is not always given. Where it is, it says once, few, many or a class for expanded clones.

len: 15
v_gene: TRBV27
abundance: .
j_gene: TRBJ2-7
d_gene: TRBD1
CDR3aa: CASSSPGQGAYEQYF
CDR3nt: TGTGCCAGCAGTTCACCGGGACAGGGAGCCTACGAGCAGTACTTC

len: 14
v_gene: TRBV4-3
abundance: .
j_gene: TRBJ1-1
d_gene: .
CDR3aa: CASSQDRTGVKAFF
CDR3nt: TGCGCCAGCAGCCAAGATCGGACTGGGGTTAAAGCTTTCTTT

len: 15
v_gene: TRBV19
abundance: .
j_gene: TRBJ2-7
d_gene: TRBD1
CDR3aa: CASSKEGTGDYEQYF
CDR3nt: TGTGCCAGTAGTAAGGAGGGGACAGGGGATTACGAGCAGTACTTC

len: 17
v_gene: TRBV28
abundance: few
j_gene: TRBJ2-1
d_gene: TRBD1
CDR3aa: CASGPSFWTGNHNEQFF
CDR3nt: TGTGCCAGCGGGCCCTCCTTTTGGACAGGGAACCACAATGAGCAGTTCTTC

len: 16
v_gene: TRBV12-5
abundance: .
j_gene: TRBJ2-3
d_gene: TRBD2
CDR3aa: CASGTGVAGLTDTQYF
CDR3nt: TGTGCTAGTGGTACCGGGGTAGCGGGGCTCACAGATACGCAGTATTTT

len: 14
v_gene: TRBV19
abundance: .
j_gene: TRBJ2-3
d_gene: .
CDR3aa: CASSSRQGGDTQYF
CDR3nt: TGTGCCAGTAGTAGTAGGCAGGGAGGAGATACGCAGTATTTT

len: 17
v_gene: TRBV27
abundance: once
j_gene: TRBJ2-7
d_gene: TRBD2
CDR3aa: CASSSRFLWGLAVEQYF
CDR3nt: TGTGCCAGCAGTTCTAGATTCCTCTGGGGACTAGCGGTTGAGCAGTACTTC

len: 17
v_gene: TRBV4-2
abundance: few
j_gene: TRBJ2-2
d_gene: .
CDR3aa: CASSQDPLGQYTGELFF
CDR3nt: TGTGCCAGCAGCCAAGACCCCCTGGGACAATACACCGGGGAGCTGTTTTTT

len: 16
v_gene: TRBV28
abundance: .
j_gene: TRBJ1-5
d_gene: .
CDR3aa: CATLQGGGHSNQPQHF
CDR3nt: TGTGCCACCCTTCAAGGGGGGGGTCATAGCAATCAGCCCCAGCATTTT

len: 12
v_gene: TRBV29-1
abundance: .
j_gene: TRBJ1-2
d_gene: .
CDR3aa: CSVEVVEGGYTF
CDR3nt: TGCAGCGTTGAAGTTGTGGAGGGTGGCTACACCTTC

len: 13
v_gene: TRBV6-4
abundance: many
j_gene: TRBJ2-7
d_gene: .
CDR3aa: CASSYAGPLEQYF
CDR3nt: TGTGCCAGCAGTTATGCGGGACCTCTAGAGCAGTACTTC

len: 16
v_gene: TRBV7-9
abundance: .
j_gene: TRBJ1-5
d_gene: TRBD1
CDR3aa: CSSSYRGEGGNQPQHF
CDR3nt: TGTTCCAGCAGCTACAGGGGGGAAGGGGGCAATCAGCCCCAGCATTTT

len: 15
v_gene: TRBV4-3
abundance: .
j_gene: TRBJ2-7
d_gene: TRBD2
CDR3aa: CASSQDRDYNHEQYF
CDR3nt: TGCGCCAGCAGCCAAGACCGGGACTACAACCACGAGCAGTACTTC

len: 17
v_gene: TRBV4-3
abundance: .
j_gene: TRBJ2-3
d_gene: .
CDR3aa: CASSQDGWPRGTDTQYF
CDR3nt: TGCGCCAGCAGCCAAGATGGATGGCCGAGGGGGACAGATACGCAGTATTTT

len: 15
v_gene: TRBV15
abundance: .
j_gene: TRBJ2-7
d_gene: TRBD2
CDR3aa: CATSGGTSGTYEQYF
CDR3nt: TGTGCCACCAGCGGAGGGACTAGCGGAACCTACGAGCAGTACTTC

len: 17
v_gene: TRBV4-1
abundance: few
j_gene: TRBJ2-1
d_gene: TRBD2
CDR3aa: CASSQGLAGDSYNEQFF
CDR3nt: TGCGCCAGCAGCCAAGGACTAGCGGGAGATTCCTACAATGAGCAGTTCTTC

len: 15
v_gene: TRBV14
abundance: .
j_gene: TRBJ2-7
d_gene: .
CDR3aa: CASSQVQQSSYEQYF
CDR3nt: TGTGCCAGCAGCCAAGTACAGCAGAGCTCCTACGAGCAGTACTTC

len: 13
v_gene: TRBV6-5
abundance: once
j_gene: TRBJ2-3
d_gene: .
CDR3aa: CASSLAARNTQYF
CDR3nt: TGTGCCAGCTCCCTTGCGGCTCGGAATACGCAGTATTTT

len: 14
v_gene: TRBV28
abundance: .
j_gene: TRBJ2-7
d_gene: .
CDR3aa: CASSFYDSSYEQYF
CDR3nt: TGTGCCAGCAGTTTCTACGATAGCTCCTACGAGCAGTACTTC

len: 14
v_gene: TRBV4-3
abundance: .
j_gene: TRBJ2-2
d_gene: TRBD2
CDR3aa: CASSQVGRAGELFF
CDR3nt: TGCGCCAGCAGCCAAGTAGGGAGGGCCGGGGAGCTGTTTTTT

len: 14
v_gene: TRBV7-9
abundance: .
j_gene: TRBJ1-4
d_gene: .
CDR3aa: CASSFQGLHEKLFF
CDR3nt: TGTGCCAGCAGCTTCCAGGGGTTGCATGAAAAACTGTTTTTT

len: 18
v_gene: TRBV28
abundance: .
j_gene: TRBJ2-7
d_gene: TRBD2
CDR3aa: CASSFVLDPAGVSYEQYF
CDR3nt: TGTGCCAGCAGTTTTGTGTTGGACCCAGCGGGAGTGTCTTACGAGCAGTACTTC

len: 17
v_gene: TRBV28
abundance: .
j_gene: TRBJ2-2
d_gene: TRBD2
CDR3aa: CASSTFGLAGVGGELFF
CDR3nt: TGTGCCAGCAGCACCTTTGGACTAGCGGGAGTCGGCGGGGAGCTGTTTTTT

len: 16
v_gene: TRBV4-1
abundance: .
j_gene: TRBJ2-3
d_gene: TRBD2
CDR3aa: CASSQEGTSGSDTQYF
CDR3nt: TGCGCCAGCAGCCAAGAAGGGACTAGCGGGAGTGATACGCAGTATTTT

len: 17
v_gene: TRBV27
abundance: .
j_gene: TRBJ2-3
d_gene: .
CDR3aa: CASSLLLATPNTDTQYF
CDR3nt: TGTGCCAGCAGTTTACTCCTAGCCACCCCTAACACAGATACGCAGTATTTT

len: 12
v_gene: TRBV19
abundance: .
j_gene: TRBJ1-2
d_gene: .
CDR3aa: CASSARDYGYTF
CDR3nt: TGTGCCAGTAGCGCCAGGGACTATGGCTACACCTTC

len: 13
v_gene: TRBV30
abundance: .
j_gene: TRBJ2-1
d_gene: TRBD2
CDR3aa: CAWNRDYHNEQFF
CDR3nt: TGTGCCTGGAATCGGGACTACCACAATGAGCAGTTCTTC

len: 15
v_gene: TRBV27
abundance: .
j_gene: TRBJ2-2
d_gene: TRBD2
CDR3aa: CASSGTSGRTGELFF
CDR3nt: TGTGCCAGCAGCGGGACTAGCGGGAGAACCGGGGAGCTGTTTTTT

len: 12
v_gene: TRBV2
abundance: once
j_gene: TRBJ1-1
d_gene: .
CDR3aa: CAIRVGNTEAFF
CDR3nt: TGTGCCATCAGGGTCGGGAACACTGAAGCTTTCTTT

len: 16
v_gene: TRBV7-3
abundance: .
j_gene: TRBJ2-2
d_gene: TRBD2
CDR3aa: CASSLPGTSGTGELFF
CDR3nt: TGTGCCAGCAGCTTACCCGGGACTAGCGGGACCGGGGAGCTGTTTTTT

len: 14
v_gene: TRBV7-2
abundance: once
j_gene: TRBJ1-2
d_gene: TRBD1
CDR3aa: CASSQRTGMGGYTF
CDR3nt: TGTGCCAGCAGCCAAAGGACAGGGATGGGTGGCTACACCTTC

len: 15
v_gene: TRBV28
abundance: .
j_gene: TRBJ1-5
d_gene: TRBD1
CDR3aa: CASRPDRGVNQPQHF
CDR3nt: TGTGCCAGCAGGCCGGACAGGGGTGTGAATCAGCCCCAGCATTTT

len: 17
v_gene: TRBV15
abundance: .
j_gene: TRBJ2-4
d_gene: TRBD1
CDR3aa: CATSRTDRDRVKNIQYF
CDR3nt: TGTGCCACCAGCAGGACGGACAGGGATCGGGTAAAAAACATTCAGTACTTC

len: 17
v_gene: TRBV6-1
abundance: .
j_gene: TRBJ2-1
d_gene: TRBD2
CDR3aa: CASSELGSGASYNEQFF
CDR3nt: TGTGCCAGCAGTGAACTGGGTAGCGGGGCCTCCTACAATGAGCAGTTCTTC

len: 16
v_gene: TRBV5-4
abundance: few
j_gene: TRBJ2-7
d_gene: TRBD2
CDR3aa: CASSLQLAGGSYEQYF
CDR3nt: TGTGCCAGCAGCTTACAGCTAGCGGGAGGGAGCTACGAGCAGTACTTC

len: 15
v_gene: TRBV6-5
abundance: once
j_gene: TRBJ2-7
d_gene: TRBD2
CDR3aa: CASSTLAGLSYEQYF
CDR3nt: TGTGCCAGCAGCACCTTAGCGGGCCTCTCCTACGAGCAGTACTTC

len: 15
v_gene: TRBV21-1
abundance: .
j_gene: TRBJ1-2
d_gene: .
CDR3aa: CASSTIRGRDHGYTF
CDR3nt: TGTGCCAGCAGCACAATCAGGGGGCGAGATCATGGCTACACCTTC

len: 13
v_gene: TRBV29-1
abundance: .
j_gene: TRBJ2-5
d_gene: TRBD2
CDR3aa: CSVRGRAVETQYF
CDR3nt: TGCAGCGTTCGGGGGAGGGCGGTGGAGACCCAGTACTTC

len: 15
v_gene: TRBV7-9
abundance: .
j_gene: TRBJ1-2
d_gene: TRBD1
CDR3aa: CASSSGQPLNYGYTF
CDR3nt: TGTGCCAGCAGCTCGGGACAGCCCTTGAACTATGGCTACACCTTC

len: 15
v_gene: TRBV19
abundance: .
j_gene: TRBJ2-5
d_gene: TRBD2
CDR3aa: CASSRELAGGETQYF
CDR3nt: TGTGCCAGTAGTAGGGAACTAGCGGGAGGAGAGACCCAGTACTTC

len: 14
v_gene: TRBV19
abundance: .
j_gene: TRBJ1-5
d_gene: .
CDR3aa: CASGGIGGNQPQHF
CDR3nt: TGTGCGAGTGGAGGAATTGGGGGCAATCAGCCCCAGCATTTT

len: 15
v_gene: TRBV7-9
abundance: .
j_gene: TRBJ2-5
d_gene: TRBD1
CDR3aa: CASSPGQADQETQYF
CDR3nt: TGTGCCAGCAGCCCGGGACAGGCCGACCAAGAGACCCAGTACTTC

len: 12
v_gene: TRBV7-9
abundance: once
j_gene: TRBJ2-1
d_gene: .
CDR3aa: CASSLPAYEQFF
CDR3nt: TGTGCCAGCAGCTTACCCGCGTATGAGCAGTTCTTC

len: 13
v_gene: TRBV29-1
abundance: .
j_gene: TRBJ2-7
d_gene: TRBD1
CDR3aa: CSVSTGGNYEQYF
CDR3nt: TGCAGCGTCTCAACAGGGGGGAACTACGAGCAGTACTTC

len: 15
v_gene: TRBV28
abundance: .
j_gene: TRBJ2-5
d_gene: .
CDR3aa: CASSGRPPQEGTQYF
CDR3nt: TGTGCCAGCAGTGGGCGTCCACCCCAAGAAGGGACCCAGTACTTC